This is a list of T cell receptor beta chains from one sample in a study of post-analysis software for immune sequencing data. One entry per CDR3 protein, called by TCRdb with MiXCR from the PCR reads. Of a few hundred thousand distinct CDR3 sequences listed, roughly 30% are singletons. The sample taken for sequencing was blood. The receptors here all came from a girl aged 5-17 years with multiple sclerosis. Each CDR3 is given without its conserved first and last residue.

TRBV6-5	ASSPVGEKLF
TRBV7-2	ASSASGTENIQY
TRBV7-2	ASSQDYQAYLRGREQY
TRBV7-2	ASSRSGGGTDTQY
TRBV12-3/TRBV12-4	ASSWDRETDTQY
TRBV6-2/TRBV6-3	ASSYSGTVNHIQY
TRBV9	ASSVGLGNLKLDGYT
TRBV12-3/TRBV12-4	ASRARGGGGEKLF
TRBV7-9	ASSLAQWHEQF
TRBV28	ASSLAPAIDTQY
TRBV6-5	ASRARGLTYEQY
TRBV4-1	ASSQDVAGSVYGYT
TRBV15	ATRMTGLAYEQY
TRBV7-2	ASTSTGTSYEQY
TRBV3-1	ASRPSGIAKNIQY
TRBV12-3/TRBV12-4	ASSLAPPSGANVLT
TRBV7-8	ASSLGQGNANIQY
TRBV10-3	AISNSGAPLYNEQF
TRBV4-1	ASSLTLGADSPLH
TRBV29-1	SVTDWKKNEQF
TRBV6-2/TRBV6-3	ASSRPTSGGETQY
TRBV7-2	ASSLGLAKNIQY
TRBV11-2	ASSLDHESYNEQF
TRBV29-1	SVRTGAPNTEAF
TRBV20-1	SARDGGENIQY
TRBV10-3	ATALRGESSNQPQH
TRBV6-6	ASSYRSATYGYT
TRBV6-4	ASSPRTGGRSNEQF
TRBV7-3	ARSLAPDHGYT
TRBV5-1	ASGRTLTTGELF
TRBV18	ASSLRRTDTQY
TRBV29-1	SVERRGGTDTQY
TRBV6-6	ASSYGQGKKLVYGYT
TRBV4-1	ASTPGQGIYGELF
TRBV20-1	SARRGHNSNTEAF
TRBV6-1	ASSDQSGGYHHEQY
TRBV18	ASSPDRRNTEAF
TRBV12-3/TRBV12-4	ASRQGSGNQPQH
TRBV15	ATSPRDREETQY
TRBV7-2	ASSDVHFGQSYGYT
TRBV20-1	SASLDGGAGYGYT
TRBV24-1	ATRNRAGELF
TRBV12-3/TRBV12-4	ASSLGDRSGYT
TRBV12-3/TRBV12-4	ASSFMGRGLSGADTQY
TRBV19	ASTQRTGLLNSPLH
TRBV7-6	ASSPGEEGKLF
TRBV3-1	ASGGQTAGTQY
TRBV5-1	ASSRGQGPLSGANVLT
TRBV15	ATSTGGGETQY
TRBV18	ASSPRDTNEQF
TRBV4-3	ASSQGQGTYGYT
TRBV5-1	ASSLASGGVGGVTEQF
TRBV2	ASSEVQVPNTEAF
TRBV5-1	ASSLKLTGDTDTQY